A selection of T cell receptor beta chains follows, all from one sample in a study of graft-versus-host responses after intestinal transplantation. No cognate antigen is known for these TCRs. Clones were read by immunoSEQ multiplex PCR, and TCRdb kept only the in-frame ones, dropping some. Here the sample spans about 90,000 clones, approximately 95% being singletons. This sample comprised unstimulated CD8+ T cells sorted from spleen or lymph node cells, obtained before intestinal transplant. Source of these receptors: a human donor who received an intestinal transplant. The CDR3 runs from the conserved cysteine through the conserved F or W. A D gene is named only where the DNA matches it firmly. Expanded clones are given a class, and other clones once, few, many or no size at all.

NA	NA	TRBV9	TRBJ2-1	TGTGCCAGCAGCGTAGAGAGAGTTTCTTCCTACAATGAGCAGTTCTTC	CASSVERVSSYNEQFF
NA	NA	TRBV30	TRBJ2-3	TGTGCCTGGAGCGTAGGCGGAGATACGCAGTATTTT	CAWSVGGDTQYF
NA	NA	TRBV2	TRBJ2-7	TGTGCCAGCAGTGGGGTTAGCGGAGAGACCTACGAGCAGTACTTC	CASSGVSGETYEQYF
NA	NA	TRBV28	TRBJ1-5	TGTGCCAGCAGTTCGACCCATAGGGGGGGGCGTAATCAGCCCCAGCATTTT	CASSSTHRGGRNQPQHF
NA	NA	TRBV27	TRBJ2-1	TGTGCCAGCAGTTTCCGGGGTTCGTACAATGAGCAGTTCTTC	CASSFRGSYNEQFF
once	NA	TRBV21-1	TRBJ1-3	TGTGCCAGCAGCAACCCGGGGGGACTTAACTCTGGAAACACCATATATTTT	CASSNPGGLNSGNTIYF
NA	NA	TRBV6-5	TRBJ1-6	TGTGCCAGCGTGGGGCACCCTAATTCACCCCTCCACTTT	CASVGHPNSPLHF
NA	TRBD2	TRBV30	TRBJ2-7	TGTGCCTGGGGAGCGGGACTAGCGTCCTACGAGCAGTACTTC	CAWGAGLASYEQYF
NA	NA	TRBV7-9	TRBJ2-3	TGTGCCAGCAGCTTAGCTTACGGGGCAGATACGCAGTATTTT	CASSLAYGADTQYF
NA	TRBD2	TRBV4-1	TRBJ2-5	TGCGCCAGCAGCCTTACTAGCGGGTGGGAGACCCAGTACTTC	CASSLTSGWETQYF
NA	TRBD1	TRBV6-1	TRBJ2-7	TGTGCCATCCACAGGGGGGACCACTCCTACGAGCAGTACTTC	CAIHRGDHSYEQYF
once	NA	TRBV27	TRBJ1-1	TGTGCCAGCAGTTTACAGGTGAACACTGAAGCTTTCTTT	CASSLQVNTEAFF
NA	NA	TRBV12-5	TRBJ1-1	TGTGCTAGTGGTTTGGGCCTTGGGGCGGACACTGAAGCTTTCTTT	CASGLGLGADTEAFF
NA	NA	TRBV29-1	TRBJ1-1	TGCAGCAACCTCATGGGGGGGGTGAACACTGAAGCTTTCTTT	CSNLMGGVNTEAFF
NA	NA	TRBV30	TRBJ2-1	TGTGCCTGGAGCGACAGTATTGCCAATGAGCAGTTCTTC	CAWSDSIANEQFF
NA	NA	TRBV9	TRBJ1-1	TGTGCCAGCAGCGTGGGCTCGAACACTGAAGCTTTCTTT	CASSVGSNTEAFF
NA	NA	TRBV10-3	TRBJ1-3	TGTGCCATCAGTAGAGGGGAGGCCAGAAACACCATATATTTT	CAISRGEARNTIYF
NA	NA	TRBV6-1	TRBJ2-7	TGTGCCAGCAGTGGACAGGACTCCTCCTACGAGCAGTACTTC	CASSGQDSSYEQYF
NA	TRBD2	TRBV5-4	TRBJ2-3	TGTGCCAGCAGCTTGGGTCTAGCGGGAGTGGATACGCAGTATTTT	CASSLGLAGVDTQYF
NA	NA	TRBV15	TRBJ1-5	TGTGCCACCAGCAGAGATCGGGGGAGCAATCAGCCCCAGCATTTT	CATSRDRGSNQPQHF
NA	NA	TRBV2	TRBJ2-3	TGTGCCAGCAGTGAAGATCGGGGCGGGATTCAACTAGATACGCAGTATTTT	CASSEDRGGIQLDTQYF
NA	TRBD2	TRBV7-9	TRBJ2-1	TGTGCCAGCAGCCCAGGTCCGGCGGGAGTGTACAATGAGCAGTTCTTC	CASSPGPAGVYNEQFF
once	TRBD2	TRBV7-9	TRBJ2-1	TGTGCCAGCAGCCCACTAGCGGGTTCATACAATGAGCAGTTCTTC	CASSPLAGSYNEQFF
NA	TRBD2	TRBV4-1	TRBJ2-3	TGCGCCAGCAGCCCCGGGACTAGCCCCACAGATACGCAGTATTTT	CASSPGTSPTDTQYF
NA	TRBD1	TRBV5-5	TRBJ1-1	TGTGCCAGCAGCACGTGGACAGGGCAGAACACTGAAGCTTTCTTT	CASSTWTGQNTEAFF
NA	TRBD2	TRBV7-9	TRBJ2-1	TGTGCCAGCAGCTTCGGGACTAGCGGGAGCGATGAGCAGTTCTTC	CASSFGTSGSDEQFF
NA	NA	TRBV4-1	TRBJ1-6	TGCGCCAGCAGCCCTATGGGACATTTTGGCCCTCTTCATTCACCCCTCCACTTT	CASSPMGHFGPLHSPLHF